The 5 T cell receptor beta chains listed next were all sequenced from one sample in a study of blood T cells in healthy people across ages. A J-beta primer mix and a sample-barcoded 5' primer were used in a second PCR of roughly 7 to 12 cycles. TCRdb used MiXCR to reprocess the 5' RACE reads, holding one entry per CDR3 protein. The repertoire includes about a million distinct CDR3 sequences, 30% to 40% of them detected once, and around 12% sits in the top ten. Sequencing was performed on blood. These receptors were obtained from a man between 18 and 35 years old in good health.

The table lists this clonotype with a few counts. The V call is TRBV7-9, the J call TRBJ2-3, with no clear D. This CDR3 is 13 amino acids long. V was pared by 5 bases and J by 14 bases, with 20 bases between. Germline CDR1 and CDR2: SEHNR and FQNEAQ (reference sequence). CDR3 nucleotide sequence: TGTGCCAGCAGCCCCGAGGCGCGAGATTCACGGTATTTT. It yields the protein CASSPEARDSRYF.

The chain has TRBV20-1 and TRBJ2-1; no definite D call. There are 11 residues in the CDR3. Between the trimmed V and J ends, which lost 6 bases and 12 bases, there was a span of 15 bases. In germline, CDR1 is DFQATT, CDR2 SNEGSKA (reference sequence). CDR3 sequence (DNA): TGCAGTGCAACCGGACGGAGTGGGCAGTTCTTC. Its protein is CSATGRSGQFF.

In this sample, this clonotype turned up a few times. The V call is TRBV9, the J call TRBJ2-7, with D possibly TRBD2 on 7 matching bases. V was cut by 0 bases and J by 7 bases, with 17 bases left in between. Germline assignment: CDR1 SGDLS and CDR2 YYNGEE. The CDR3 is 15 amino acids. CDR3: CASSVGWGGYNEQYF. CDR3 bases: TGTGCCAGCAGCGTAGGTTGGGGGGGCTACAATGAGCAGTACTTC.

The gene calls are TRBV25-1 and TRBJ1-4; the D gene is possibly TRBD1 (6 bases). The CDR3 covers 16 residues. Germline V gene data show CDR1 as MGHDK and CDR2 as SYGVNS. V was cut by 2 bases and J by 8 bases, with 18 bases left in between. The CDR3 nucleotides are TGTGCCAGCAGTGAAGCTGGAACAGGGAGGGAAGAAAAACTGTTTTTT. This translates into CASSEAGTGREEKLFF.

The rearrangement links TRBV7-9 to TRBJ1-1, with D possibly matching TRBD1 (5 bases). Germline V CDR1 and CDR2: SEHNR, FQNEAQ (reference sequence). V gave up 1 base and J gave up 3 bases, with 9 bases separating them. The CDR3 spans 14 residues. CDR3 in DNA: TGTGCCAGCAGCTTAGGGGGGACGTACACTGAAGCTTTCTTT. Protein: CASSLGGTYTEAFF.